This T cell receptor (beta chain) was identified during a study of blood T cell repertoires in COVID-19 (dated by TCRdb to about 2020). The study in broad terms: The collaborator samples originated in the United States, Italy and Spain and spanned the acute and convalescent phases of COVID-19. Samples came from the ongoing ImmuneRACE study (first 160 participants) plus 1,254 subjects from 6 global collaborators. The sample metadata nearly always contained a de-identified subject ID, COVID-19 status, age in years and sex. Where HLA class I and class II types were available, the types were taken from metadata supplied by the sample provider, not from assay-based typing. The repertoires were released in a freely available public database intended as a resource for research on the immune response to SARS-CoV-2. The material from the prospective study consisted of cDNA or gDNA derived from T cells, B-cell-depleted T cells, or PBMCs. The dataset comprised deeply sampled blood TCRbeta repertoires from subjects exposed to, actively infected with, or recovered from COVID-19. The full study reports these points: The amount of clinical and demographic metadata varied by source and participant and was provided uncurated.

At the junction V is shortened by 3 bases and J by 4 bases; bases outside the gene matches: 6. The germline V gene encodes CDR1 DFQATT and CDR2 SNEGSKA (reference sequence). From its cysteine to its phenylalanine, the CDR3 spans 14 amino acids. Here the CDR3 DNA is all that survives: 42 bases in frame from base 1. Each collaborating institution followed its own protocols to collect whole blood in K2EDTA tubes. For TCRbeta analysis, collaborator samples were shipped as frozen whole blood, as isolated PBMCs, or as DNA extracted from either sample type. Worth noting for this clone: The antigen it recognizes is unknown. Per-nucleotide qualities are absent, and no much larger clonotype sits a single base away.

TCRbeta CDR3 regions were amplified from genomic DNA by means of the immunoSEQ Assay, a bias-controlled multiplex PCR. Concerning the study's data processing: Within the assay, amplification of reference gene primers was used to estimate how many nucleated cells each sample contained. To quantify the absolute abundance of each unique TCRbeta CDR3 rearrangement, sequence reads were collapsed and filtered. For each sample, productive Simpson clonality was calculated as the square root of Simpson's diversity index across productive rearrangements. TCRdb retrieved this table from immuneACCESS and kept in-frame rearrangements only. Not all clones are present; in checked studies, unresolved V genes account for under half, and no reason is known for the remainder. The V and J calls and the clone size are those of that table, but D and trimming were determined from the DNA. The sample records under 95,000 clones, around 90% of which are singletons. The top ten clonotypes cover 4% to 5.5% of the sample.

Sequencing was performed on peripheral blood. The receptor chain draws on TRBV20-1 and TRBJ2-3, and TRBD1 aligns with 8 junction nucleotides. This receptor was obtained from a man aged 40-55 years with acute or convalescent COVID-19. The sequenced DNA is TGCAGTGCTAGTAAGGACAGGGATGCAGATACGCAGTATTTT. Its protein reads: CSASKDRDADTQYF.